This T cell receptor beta chain is from a study of vaccination and CD4 T cells after COVID-19. Study-level information: Cells received overlapping spike peptides from SARS-CoV-2, HCoV-NL63, HCoV-OC43 and HCoV-229E as stimulation.

Germline lookup yields CDR1 SNHLY and CDR2 FYNNEI. V lost 5 bases to trimming and J lost 1 base, with 8 bases between them. The CDR3 has 13 amino acids. Oncomine TCR Beta short-read sequencing was applied to DNA from cultured CD4+ T cells. From cultured CD4+ T cells, genomic DNA was extracted. TCRdb fed the PCR reads into MiXCR, producing one record per CDR3 protein. Altogether 20,000 to 25,000 distinct CDR3 sequences are present, 55% to 70% being singletons, with the ten largest covering 13%. Treatment defined: approximately nine-day PBMC culture with coronavirus spike peptide pools or control peptides (ViraFEST assay). Study results and caveats: The study found median SARS-CoV-2-reactive clonotypes rising from approximately 21 to 40, not significantly.

In its sample, this clonotype was seen a few times. Its antigen remains unidentified. The TCR originated in a human donor who received a COVID-19 vaccine. The V and J genes are TRBV2 and TRBJ1-1, with D perhaps TRBD1 (5 bases). The sample was CD4+ T cells from blood, cultured in vitro, taken after SARS-CoV-2 vaccination. CDR3 sequence (DNA): TGTGCCAGCAGTATCAGGGAGAACACTGAAGCTTTCTTT. Translating it yields CASSIRENTEAFF. Variable domain in full (rest from reference TRBV2 and TRBJ1-1): EPEVTQTPSHQVTQMGQEVILRCVPISNHLYFYWYRQILGQKVEFLVSFYNNEISEKSEIFDDQFSVERPDGSNFTLKIRSTKLEDSAMYFCASSIRENTEAFFGQGTRLTVV.